This TCR beta chain was sequenced for a study of control samples from healthy donors and cancer patients. Data came from immunoSEQ multiplex PCR; TCRdb stores just in-frame clones and leaves some out. The sample holds 100,000 to 150,000 clones; approximately 92% are singletons and the top ten take 0.5% to 0.7%. This CDR3 is 14 amino acids long. Germline V CDR1 and CDR2: GTSNPN, SVGIG (reference sequence). The germline V and J ends were trimmed by 1 base and 6 bases, with 12 bases remaining between them. The sequence was obtained from an elderly man with head and neck cancer. V is TRBV30 and J is TRBJ1-4, with D uncertain. Specimen: PBMCs. CDR3 amino acids: CAWSGPRRDEKLFF. For the CDR3, the DNA is TGTGCCTGGAGTGGGCCCAGGAGAGATGAAAAACTGTTTTTT.